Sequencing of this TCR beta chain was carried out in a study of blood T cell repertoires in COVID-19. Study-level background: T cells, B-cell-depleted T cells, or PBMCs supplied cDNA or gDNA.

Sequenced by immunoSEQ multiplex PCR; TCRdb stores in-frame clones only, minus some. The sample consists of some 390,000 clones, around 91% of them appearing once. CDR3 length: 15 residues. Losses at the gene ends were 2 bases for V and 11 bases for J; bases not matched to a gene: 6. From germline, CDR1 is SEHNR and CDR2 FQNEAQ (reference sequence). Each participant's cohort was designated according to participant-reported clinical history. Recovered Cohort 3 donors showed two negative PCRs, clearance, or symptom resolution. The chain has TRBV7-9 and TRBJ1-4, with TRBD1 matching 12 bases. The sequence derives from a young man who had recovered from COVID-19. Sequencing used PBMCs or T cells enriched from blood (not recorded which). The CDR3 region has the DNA TGTGCCAGCAGCTTACGGGGGACAGGGGGCGAGAAACTGTTTTTT. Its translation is CASSLRGTGGEKLFF.